This T cell receptor beta chain comes out of a study of CD8 T cells in ankylosing spondylitis. Study-wide results and limits: Several highly homologous variants made up a TCR beta motif, and this motif appeared characteristic of ankylosing spondylitis blood.

MiXCR, applied by TCRdb to the 5' RACE reads, yields one record per CDR3 protein. Here the sample spans 200,000 or so distinct CDR3 sequences, over 10% being singletons. V lost 3 bases and J lost 8; bases outside the gene matches: 4. CDR3 length equals 13 residues. This clonotype was picked up many times. The antigen is undetermined. This clonotype was obtained from a female donor with ankylosing spondylitis or in good health (not recorded which). The chain uses TRBV12-3 or TRBV12-4 and TRBJ2-5; TRBD2 agrees at 9 bases. Sequencing was performed on blood, either unsorted or a sorted T cell fraction (not recorded which). CDR3 in DNA: TGTGCCAGCAGTTTGGCTAGCGGGAATACCCAGTACTTC. This codes for CASSLASGNTQYF.